Below are 32 T cell receptor beta chains sequenced from a single sample in a study of shared clonotypes between healthy human individuals. This table comes from immunoSEQ multiplex PCR, and its TCRdb copy is limited to in-frame clones, with some not included. Of under 2.5 million clones listed, roughly 90% are singletons. The sample consisted of naive CD4+ T cells from PBMCs. Described subset: CD45RA+ positively selected. Receptors originate from a man younger than 30 in good health. Some clones in this sample may be carry-over from other donors' samples.

This chain joins TRBV15 and TRBJ1-1; TRBD1 is a possible D gene (5 bases). The germline V gene encodes CDR1 LNHNV and CDR2 YYDKDF (reference sequence). Trimming removed 2 bases from V and 7 bases from J, with 8 bases in between. The CDR3 length is 12 residues. The CDR3 region is CATSRNRIEAFF. DNA for the CDR3: TGTGCCACCAGCAGAAACAGGATTGAAGCTTTCTTT.

The rearrangement links TRBV19 to TRBJ1-1; TRBD1 matches 7 bases. In germline, CDR1 is LNHDA, CDR2 SQIVND (reference sequence). J was trimmed by 0 bases and V by 5 bases; bases with no gene match: 6. The CDR3 is 15 amino acids. The CDR3 DNA reads as TGTGCCAGTAGTGGGCGGGGACAGATGAACACTGAAGCTTTCTTT. Its protein is CASSGRGQMNTEAFF.

V is TRBV11-2 and J is TRBJ2-7; D is uncertain. Germline V gene sequence: CDR1 SGHAT, CDR2 FQNNGV. Deletions cut 5 bases from V and 3 bases from J, with 14 bases between. The CDR3 contains 14 residues. For the CDR3, the DNA is TGTGCCAGCAGCGACCCCGGTTTCAACTACGAGCAGTACTTC. Translated: CASSDPGFNYEQYF.

The chain is built from TRBV6-6 and TRBJ1-1; 10 nucleotides match TRBD1. V gave up 2 bases and J gave up 1 base; unmatched junction bases: 4. This CDR3 contains 16 residues. CDR1 MNHNY and CDR2 SVGAGI come from the germline V gene (reference sequence). CDR3 sequence reads: CASSYKTGGWNTEAFF. The CDR3 DNA reads as TGTGCCAGCAGTTACAAGACAGGGGGCTGGAACACTGAAGCTTTCTTT.

The V call is TRBV28, the J call TRBJ1-1; D ambiguous. This CDR3 is 17 amino acids long. Germline V gene data show CDR1 as MDHEN and CDR2 as SYDVKM. Trimming took 6 bases from V and 3 from J, leaving 23 bases between them. The CDR3 here is CASSTSGLSMGDTEAFF. CDR3 sequence (DNA): TGTGCCAGCAGCACCTCAGGTCTGAGTATGGGAGACACTGAAGCTTTCTTT. Variable domain in full (rest from reference TRBV28 and TRBJ1-1): DVKVTQSSRYLVKRTGEKVFLECVQDMDHENMFWYRQDPGLGLRLIYFSYDVKMKEKGDIPEGYSVSREKKERFSLILESASTNQTSMYLCASSTSGLSMGDTEAFFGQGTRLTVV.

The V gene is TRBV6-1, the J gene TRBJ2-7; TRBD2 is a possible D gene (6 bases). This CDR3 is 13 amino acids long. Trimming pared 8 bases from V and 3 bases from J, leaving 14 bases between. Germline V gene data show CDR1 as MNHNS and CDR2 as SASEGT. In DNA, the CDR3 is TGTGCCAGCCGGGATAGCGGTTTCTACGAGCAGTACTTC. Translating gives CASRDSGFYEQYF.

The chain is built from TRBV28 and TRBJ1-5, with D possibly being TRBD1 (6 bases). The CDR3 has 14 residues. V was pared by 2 bases and J by 3 bases, with 8 bases between. Germline V lookup: CDR1 MDHEN, CDR2 SYDVKM. The CDR3 protein is CASSLGQFNQPQHF. Here the CDR3 DNA reads TGTGCCAGCAGTTTAGGACAGTTCAATCAGCCCCAGCATTTT.

The chain combines TRBV7-2 with TRBJ2-2; the D gene is possibly TRBD2 (5 bases). The V end was cut by 1 base, the J end by 5 bases, with 14 bases between. Germline V CDR1 and CDR2: SGHTA, FQGNSA. The CDR3 is made up of 16 amino acids. CDR3 region: CASSLDGLAHTGELFF. For the CDR3, the DNA is TGTGCCAGCAGCTTAGATGGACTGGCTCATACCGGGGAGCTGTTTTTT.

The chain is built from TRBV5-6 and TRBJ1-1; D uncertain. The CDR3 sequence is 14 residues long. V gave up 1 base and J gave up 0 bases, with 7 bases separating them. The germline CDR1 and CDR2 sequences are SGHDT and YYEEEE. The DNA for the CDR3 is TGTGCCAGCAGCTTGCAGTACATGAACACTGAAGCTTTCTTT. It specifies CASSLQYMNTEAFF.

The CDR3 DNA reads TGTGCCAGCAGTGACGGACCAGGTAGTGGAAACACCATATATTTT. Encoded protein: CASSDGPGSGNTIYF. V gene TRBV6-1 combines with J gene TRBJ1-3; D is unclear. This CDR3 comprises 15 residues. Germline-derived CDR1 and CDR2 are MNHNS and SASEGT. Trimming took off 3 bases at V and 3 bases at J, with 12 bases between the two ends.

CDR3 nucleotides: TGTGCCAGCAGCTTGCGCGTGGGGACAGTTAACAATGAGCAGTTCTTC. Encoded protein: CASSLRVGTVNNEQFF. The chain uses TRBV7-8 and TRBJ2-1, with 7 positions matching TRBD1. The ends lost 3 bases at V and 5 bases at J; junction bases unmatched: 10. CDR1 and CDR2 from the germline V gene are SGHVS and FQNEAQ. This CDR3 has 16 residues.

The chain uses TRBV5-5 and TRBJ2-2; TRBD1 agrees at 7 bases. This CDR3 contains 14 residues. Germline V lookup: CDR1 SGHKS, CDR2 YYEKEE (reference sequence). V lost 2 bases, J lost 6 bases, and 4 bases stayed unmatched. CDR3 loop: CASSFDRAAGELFF. CDR3 DNA sequence: TGTGCCAGCAGCTTTGACAGGGCCGCCGGGGAGCTGTTTTTT. The complete variable domain, with remaining parts taken from reference TRBV5-5 and TRBJ2-2, reads DAGVTQSPTHLIKTRGQQVTLRCSPISGHKSVSWYQQVLGQGPQFIFQYYEKEERGRGNFPDRFSARQFPNYSSELNVNALLLGDSALYLCASSFDRAAGELFFGEGSRLTVL.

The J gene is TRBJ2-7, the V gene TRBV28; 8 nucleotides match TRBD2. The CDR3 runs to 14 residues. Looked up from germline, CDR1 is MDHEN and CDR2 is SYDVKM. V lost 4 bases to trimming and J lost 4 bases; unmatched junction nucleotides: 6. CDR3 loop: CASSYKRGRYEQYF. Written as DNA, the CDR3 is TGTGCCAGCAGTTATAAGCGGGGGCGGTACGAGCAGTACTTC.

V and J are TRBV10-3 and TRBJ2-1; possible D gene TRBD1, 5 bases. The length of the CDR3 is 14 residues. V lost 3 bases to trimming and J lost 7 bases, with 13 bases between them. Germline V gene data show CDR1 as ENHRY and CDR2 as SYGVKD. CDR3 sequence reads: CAISDGLQVNEQFF. Here the CDR3 DNA reads TGTGCCATCAGTGATGGGCTACAGGTTAATGAGCAGTTCTTC.

The count of this clone is one. The chain joins TRBV30 to TRBJ2-5, with 7 nucleotides matching TRBD1. V dropped 0 bases and J dropped 1; count of bases not matched to a gene: 5. The CDR3 length is 15 residues. Germline CDR1 GTSNPN, CDR2 SVGIG (reference sequence). CDR3 loop: CAWSVGGGSQETQYF. The CDR3, as DNA: TGTGCCTGGAGTGTAGGGGGCGGGTCCCAAGAGACCCAGTACTTC.

A remark on this clone: This specimen includes other DNA sequences encoding the same CDR3. The V call is TRBV5-1, the J call TRBJ2-5, with 9 positions matching TRBD1. Trimming took 4 bases from V and 5 from J; bases not matched to a gene: 6. This CDR3 is 14 amino acids long. Germline V gives CDR1 SGHRS, CDR2 YFSETQ. CDR3 protein: CASSPGTGKETQYF. The CDR3 region has the DNA TGCGCCAGCAGCCCCGGGACAGGGAAGGAGACCCAGTACTTC.

This rearrangement joins TRBV18 to TRBJ1-1, with D perhaps matching TRBD1 (6 bases). The CDR3 covers 14 residues. V gave up 6 bases and J gave up 1 base, with 12 bases separating them. Germline V gives CDR1 KGHSH, CDR2 LQKENI. The CDR3 nucleotides read TGTGCCAGCTCCTTCCAACAGGGGAACACTGAAGCTTTCTTT. The encoded protein is CASSFQQGNTEAFF. The complete variable domain, with remaining parts taken from reference TRBV18 and TRBJ1-1, reads NAGVMQNPRHLVRRRGQEARLRCSPMKGHSHVYWYRQLPEEGLKFMVYLQKENIIDESGMPKERFSAEFPKEGPSILRIQQVVRGDSAAYFCASSFQQGNTEAFFGQGTRLTVV.

The chain combines TRBV5-1 with TRBJ1-5; possible D gene TRBD1, 5 bases. Looked up from germline, CDR1 is SGHRS and CDR2 is YFSETQ. The ends were cut back, 4 bases at V and 2 bases at J, with 10 bases in the middle. The CDR3 extends over 14 amino acids. CDR3: CASSEGFGNQPQHF. The DNA for the CDR3 is TGCGCCAGCAGCGAGGGGTTCGGCAATCAGCCCCAGCATTTT.

The sample holds a few counts of this clone. In DNA, the CDR3 is TGTGCCAGCAGTGAAGAAAGAGTCGGCTACACCTTC. Translation gives CASSEERVGYTF. The J gene is TRBJ1-2, the V gene TRBV2; no clear D gene. V was trimmed by 1 base and J by 8 bases, leaving 8 bases between them. The germline V gene encodes CDR1 SNHLY and CDR2 FYNNEI. The CDR3 loop spans 12 amino acids.

For this clone: Relative to the germline gene, one junction end is altered; a read error may explain this. The chain uses TRBV7-3 and TRBJ2-2; D unresolved. The CDR3 covers 14 residues. Germline V gene data show CDR1 as SGHTA and CDR2 as FQGTGA. DNA of the CDR3: TGTGCCAGCAGTCTGAATGCGAAAACCGGGGAGCTGTTTTTT. This gives the protein CASSLNAKTGELFF.

The chain couples TRBV28 to TRBJ1-1; D may be TRBD1 (5 bases). The germline V and J ends were trimmed by 7 bases and 6 bases, with 21 bases remaining between them. The CDR3 is made up of 15 amino acids. Germline-derived CDR1 and CDR2 are MDHEN and SYDVKM. The CDR3 sequence: CASNAPQVSGAEAFF. CDR3 DNA: TGTGCCAGCAATGCACCACAGGTCTCGGGGGCTGAAGCTTTCTTT.

The genes are TRBV19 and TRBJ1-1; unclear D gene. The germline gives CDR1 LNHDA, CDR2 SQIVND (reference sequence). The V end was cut by 6 bases, the J end by 4 bases, with 9 bases between. The length of the CDR3 is 12 residues. This CDR3 reads CASSVGITEAFF. CDR3 bases: TGTGCCAGTAGCGTCGGCATCACTGAAGCTTTCTTT.

The chain joins TRBV29-1 to TRBJ2-2; D not resolved. Trimming took off 6 bases at V and 0 bases at J, with 23 bases between the two ends. The CDR3 sequence is 18 residues long. Germline V gene data show CDR1 as SQVTM and CDR2 as ANQGSEA. The CDR3 sequence is CSVLKVEYYGSNTGELFF. CDR3 nucleotide sequence: TGCAGCGTATTGAAAGTAGAATATTACGGATCGAACACCGGGGAGCTGTTTTTT.

This clone was picked up one time. The chain's CDR3 is CASRRELISGNTIYF. In DNA, the CDR3 is TGTGCCAGCAGGCGAGAGTTGATCTCTGGAAACACCATATATTTT. The chain employs TRBV28 and TRBJ1-3, with D hard to call. This CDR3 spans 15 amino acids. CDR1 MDHEN and CDR2 SYDVKM come from the germline V gene. Trimming removed 6 bases at V and 0 bases at J, with 12 bases between.

As to this clone: Other DNA variants within this sample encode the same CDR3. The chain employs TRBV7-3 and TRBJ2-7, with TRBD1 identical over 7 bases. The V segment lost 5 bases and the J segment 0 bases; nucleotides outside the gene matches: 4. Looked up from germline, CDR1 is SGHTA and CDR2 is FQGTGA. The length of the CDR3 is 14 residues. In DNA form, the CDR3 reads TGTGCCAGCAGCCGGGACAGCCTCTCCTACGAGCAGTACTTC. This codes for CASSRDSLSYEQYF.

The rearrangement uses TRBV25-1 and TRBJ1-5; a possible D gene is TRBD1 (5 bases). This CDR3 is 14 amino acids long. V dropped 4 bases and J dropped 5 bases, with 12 bases sitting between them. Germline assignment: CDR1 MGHDK and CDR2 SYGVNS. CDR3 nucleotides: TGTGCCAGCAGTGGACTACAGGATTATCAGCCCCAGCATTTT. This gives the protein CASSGLQDYQPQHF.

The chain uses TRBV4-2 and TRBJ2-3; D tentatively fits TRBD1 or TRBD2 (5 bases each). The germline V gene has CDR1 LGHNA and CDR2 YNFKEQ. V was pared by 1 base and J by 6 bases, with 8 bases between. This CDR3 spans 13 amino acids. The CDR3 DNA reads TGTGCCAGCAGCCAAGTGAGGGGTGATACGCAGTATTTT. Translation: CASSQVRGDTQYF.

The chain combines TRBV10-3 with TRBJ2-1; D possibly corresponds to TRBD1 (5 bases). V lost 10 bases, J lost 0 bases, and 10 bases lay in between. In germline, CDR1 is ENHRY, CDR2 SYGVKD. This CDR3 has 13 amino acids. CDR3 protein: CATRASSYNEQFF. CDR3 sequence (DNA): TGTGCCACCAGGGCTAGCTCCTACAATGAGCAGTTCTTC.

This clone was seen a single time. The gene calls are TRBV4-2 and TRBJ2-3; TRBD2 agrees at 11 bases. This CDR3 is built from 16 residues. Germline assignment: CDR1 LGHNA and CDR2 YNFKEQ. J lost 2 bases, V lost 3 bases, and 4 bases had no gene match. DNA of the CDR3: TGTGCCAGCAGCCATGGACTAGCGGGTTTCACAGATACGCAGTATTTT. Translation gives CASSHGLAGFTDTQYF.

The chain links TRBV6-5 to TRBJ1-1; 7 nucleotides align to TRBD1. CDR3 size: 14 residues. The germline V gene encodes CDR1 MNHEY and CDR2 SVGAGI. Trimming cost V 6 bases and J 7 bases; bases outside gene matches: 11. The CDR3 DNA sequence: TGTGCCAGCAGCCTAAACTTCGACAGGGTTGAAGCTTTCTTT. It translates to CASSLNFDRVEAFF.

The V call is TRBV5-1, the J call TRBJ2-3; tentatively, D is TRBD1 (6 bases). The V gene lost 4 bases and the J gene lost 4 bases, with 16 bases spanning the gap. The CDR3 length is 15 residues. The germline V gene has CDR1 SGHRS and CDR2 YFSETQ. The CDR3 DNA reads as TGCGCCAGCAGCGCTACAGGGTCAGCCGCAGATACGCAGTATTTT. Residues: CASSATGSAADTQYF.

The CDR3: CASSSGTSNADTQYF. In DNA, the CDR3 is TGTGCCAGCAGTTCCGGGACTAGTAATGCAGATACGCAGTATTTT. V and J are TRBV7-3 and TRBJ2-3; TRBD2 matches at 8 bases. The V gene end was trimmed by 6 bases and the J gene end by 4 bases; junction bases not matched to a gene: 9. The CDR3 runs to 15 residues. Germline assignment: CDR1 SGHTA and CDR2 FQGTGA.